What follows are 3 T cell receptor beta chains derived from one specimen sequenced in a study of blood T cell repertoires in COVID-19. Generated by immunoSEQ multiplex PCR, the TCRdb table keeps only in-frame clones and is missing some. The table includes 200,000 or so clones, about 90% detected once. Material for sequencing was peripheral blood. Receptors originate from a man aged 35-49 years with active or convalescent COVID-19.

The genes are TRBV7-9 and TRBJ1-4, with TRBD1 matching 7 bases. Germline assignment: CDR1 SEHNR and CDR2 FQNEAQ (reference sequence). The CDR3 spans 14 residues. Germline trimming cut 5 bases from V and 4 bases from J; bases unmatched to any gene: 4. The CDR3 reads CASSRDSVNEKLFF. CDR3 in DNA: TGTGCCAGCAGCCGGGACAGCGTTAATGAAAAACTGTTTTTT. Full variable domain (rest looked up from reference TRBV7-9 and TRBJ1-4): DTGVSQNPRHKITKRGQNVTFRCDPISEHNRLYWYRQTLGQGPEFLTYFQNEAQLEKSRLLSDRFSAERPKGSFSTLEIQRTEQGDSAMYLCASSRDSVNEKLFFGSGTQLSVL.

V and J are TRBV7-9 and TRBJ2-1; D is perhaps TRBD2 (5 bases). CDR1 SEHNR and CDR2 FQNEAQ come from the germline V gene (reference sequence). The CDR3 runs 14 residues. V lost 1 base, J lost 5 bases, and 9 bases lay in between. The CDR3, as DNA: TGTGCCAGCAGCTTAGTACTAGACGACAATGAGCAGTTCTTC. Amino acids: CASSLVLDDNEQFF.

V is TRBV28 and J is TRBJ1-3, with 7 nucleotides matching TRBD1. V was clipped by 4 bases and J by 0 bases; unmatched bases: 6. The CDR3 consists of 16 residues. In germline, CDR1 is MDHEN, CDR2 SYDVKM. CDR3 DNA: TGTGCCAGCAGTTCGAAGACAGGGCTCTCTGGAAACACCATATATTTT. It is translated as CASSSKTGLSGNTIYF.